Listed here is a single TCR beta chain. Its target is not known. Measured with immunoSEQ multiplex PCR; TCRdb has only the in-frame clones, and not every one. This table holds fewer than 35,000 clones, almost 70% found once. These data are taken from a study of cytotoxic CD8 clonotypes in ibrutinib-treated CLL. About the research overall: When averaged across all of the samples, the counts came to 200,000 to 300,000 productive templates and more than 80,000 productive rearrangements.

Study observations and caveats: The study found baseline clonality above age-matched healthy donors, tracking circulating CD8+ T-cell counts.

Germline CDR1 MNHEY, CDR2 SMNVEV (reference sequence). This CDR3 comprises 12 residues. V was cut by 4 bases and J by 2 bases, with 4 bases left in between. This receptor was identified in a human donor with chronic lymphocytic leukemia. The chain recombines TRBV27 with TRBJ2-3; the D is unclear. The starting material was PBMCs, obtained after 24 months of ibrutinib treatment. CDR3 nucleotides: TGTGCCAGCAGTTCGTTCACAGATACGCAGTATTTT. Translating it yields CASSSFTDTQYF.